The text below deals with one T cell receptor (beta chain). V was clipped by 1 base and J by 7 bases, with 16 bases between them. Per germline, CDR1 SGHTA and CDR2 FQGNSA. This CDR3 has 15 residues. This specimen comes from a study of T cell responses to AZD1222 COVID-19 vaccine. The repertoire was sequenced with immunoSEQ multiplex PCR; TCRdb's copy has only in-frame clones and lacks some. The sample lists 45,000 to 55,000 clones, about 86% occurring once. The chain links TRBV7-2 to TRBJ1-2; D remains unclear. This specimen consisted of peripheral blood, obtained on day 0 of AZD1222 vaccination. The sequence was collected from an adult in good health. The CDR3 sequence is CASSLDYPGASGYTF. As DNA, the CDR3 is TGTGCCAGCAGCTTAGACTACCCGGGCGCGAGTGGCTACACCTTC.